A selection of T cell receptor beta chains follows, all from one sample in a study of T cell responses to AZD1222 COVID-19 vaccine. Sequencing used immunoSEQ multiplex PCR; TCRdb keeps in-frame clones, though not all of them. The profile shows around 95,000 clones, about 90% of them singletons. Source: peripheral blood, taken on day 0 of MenACWY control vaccination. These receptors came from an adult in good health. Each CDR3 is given with its conserved first and last residue. A D gene is named only where the DNA matches it firmly. Size is stated for part of the rows, as once, few or many counts, or as a class when the clone is expanded.

d_call: NA; v_call: TRBV7-8; clone_size: NA; cdr3_length: 14; j_call: TRBJ1-2; cdr3_nt: TGTGCCAGCAGCTTACGATGGACAGACTATGGCTACACCTTC; cdr3_aa: CASSLRWTDYGYTF
d_call: TRBD1; v_call: TRBV5-1; clone_size: NA; cdr3_length: 14; j_call: TRBJ2-7; cdr3_nt: TGCGCCAGCAGTCCGGGGCAGGGGGCTCTCGAGCAGTACTTC; cdr3_aa: CASSPGQGALEQYF
d_call: TRBD2; v_call: TRBV18; clone_size: few; cdr3_length: 15; j_call: TRBJ2-1; cdr3_nt: TGTGCCAGCTCGCAGACTAGCGGGGGGCCGACGCAGCAGTTCTTC; cdr3_aa: CASSQTSGGPTQQFF
d_call: NA; v_call: TRBV3-1/TRBV3-2; clone_size: NA; cdr3_length: 14; j_call: TRBJ2-1; cdr3_nt: TGTGCCAGCAGCCAATTGAGTTCCTACAATGAGCAGTTCTTC; cdr3_aa: CASSQLSSYNEQFF
d_call: TRBD1; v_call: TRBV20-1; clone_size: NA; cdr3_length: 13; j_call: TRBJ1-2; cdr3_nt: TGCAGTGCTAATGACAGGGGTGACTATGGCTACACCTTC; cdr3_aa: CSANDRGDYGYTF
d_call: NA; v_call: TRBV3-1/TRBV3-2; clone_size: NA; cdr3_length: 13; j_call: TRBJ2-7; cdr3_nt: TGTGCCAGCAGCCCGCATACACAGGGTGGGCAGTACTTC; cdr3_aa: CASSPHTQGGQYF
d_call: NA; v_call: TRBV5-1; clone_size: NA; cdr3_length: 14; j_call: TRBJ2-3; cdr3_nt: TGCGCCAGCAATCGGGGGATGGACACAGATACGCAGTATTTT; cdr3_aa: CASNRGMDTDTQYF
d_call: TRBD1; v_call: TRBV28; clone_size: NA; cdr3_length: 14; j_call: TRBJ2-7; cdr3_nt: TGTGCCAGCAGTCCCGAAGACAGGGCTACCGAGCAGTACTTC; cdr3_aa: CASSPEDRATEQYF
d_call: NA; v_call: TRBV7-8; clone_size: NA; cdr3_length: 15; j_call: TRBJ1-5; cdr3_nt: TGTGCCAGCAGCTTAGTTGGCTTAGCGGATCAGCCCCAGCATTTT; cdr3_aa: CASSLVGLADQPQHF
d_call: TRBD1; v_call: TRBV2; clone_size: NA; cdr3_length: 16; j_call: TRBJ2-7; cdr3_nt: TGTGCCAGCAGTTTCAGGACAGGCCTTCGTTCCTACGAGCAGTACTTC; cdr3_aa: CASSFRTGLRSYEQYF
d_call: NA; v_call: TRBV19; clone_size: NA; cdr3_length: 12; j_call: TRBJ2-5; cdr3_nt: TGTGCCAGTAGTCCCACCGGGGAGACCCAGTACTTC; cdr3_aa: CASSPTGETQYF
d_call: TRBD1; v_call: TRBV19; clone_size: NA; cdr3_length: 16; j_call: TRBJ1-1; cdr3_nt: TGTGCCAGTAGGCCGGGACAGGGGCGCCTGAACACTGAAGCTTTCTTT; cdr3_aa: CASRPGQGRLNTEAFF
d_call: NA; v_call: TRBV5-1; clone_size: once; cdr3_length: 13; j_call: TRBJ2-5; cdr3_nt: TGCGCCAGCAGCTTGGATTTGCGGGAGACCCAGTACTTC; cdr3_aa: CASSLDLRETQYF
d_call: TRBD2; v_call: TRBV5-4; clone_size: NA; cdr3_length: 16; j_call: TRBJ2-3; cdr3_nt: TGTGCCAGCAGCTCGGGGGGACTAGCGGGGACAGATACGCAGTATTTT; cdr3_aa: CASSSGGLAGTDTQYF
d_call: TRBD1; v_call: TRBV7-6; clone_size: NA; cdr3_length: 15; j_call: TRBJ2-1; cdr3_nt: TGTGCCAGCAGCTCGGGACAGGGGGCCTACAATGAGCAGTTCTTC; cdr3_aa: CASSSGQGAYNEQFF
d_call: NA; v_call: TRBV10-3; clone_size: NA; cdr3_length: 16; j_call: TRBJ1-5; cdr3_nt: TGTGCCATCAGTGAGTCGACAGGCAGACAGAATCAGCCCCAGCATTTT; cdr3_aa: CAISESTGRQNQPQHF
d_call: NA; v_call: TRBV5-4; clone_size: once; cdr3_length: 15; j_call: TRBJ1-1; cdr3_nt: TGTGCCAGCAGCCCGACCGGGACACCAGAGACTGAAGCTTTCTTT; cdr3_aa: CASSPTGTPETEAFF
d_call: NA; v_call: TRBV4-2; clone_size: many; cdr3_length: 14; j_call: TRBJ1-4; cdr3_nt: TGTGCCAGCAGCCTCCGGACGGCTAATGAAAAACTGTTTTTT; cdr3_aa: CASSLRTANEKLFF
d_call: NA; v_call: TRBV3-1/TRBV3-2; clone_size: NA; cdr3_length: 15; j_call: TRBJ1-2; cdr3_nt: TGTGCCAGCAGCCAAGGGACGGCCTCTAACTATGGCTACACCTTC; cdr3_aa: CASSQGTASNYGYTF
d_call: TRBD1; v_call: TRBV7-2; clone_size: NA; cdr3_length: 15; j_call: TRBJ2-7; cdr3_nt: TGTGCCAGCAGCCCGGGACAGGGGATTGTTTACGAGCAGTACTTC; cdr3_aa: CASSPGQGIVYEQYF
d_call: TRBD1; v_call: TRBV18; clone_size: NA; cdr3_length: 15; j_call: TRBJ1-2; cdr3_nt: TGTGCCAGCTCACCACCGAGGGGGCGGCCATATGGCTACACCTTC; cdr3_aa: CASSPPRGRPYGYTF
d_call: NA; v_call: TRBV19; clone_size: NA; cdr3_length: 17; j_call: TRBJ2-1; cdr3_nt: TGTGCCAGTAGTATAGCTCTCTCCATCACAGGGTACAATGAGCAGTTCTTC; cdr3_aa: CASSIALSITGYNEQFF
d_call: NA; v_call: TRBV9; clone_size: NA; cdr3_length: 12; j_call: TRBJ1-2; cdr3_nt: TGTGCCAGCATGTCACAGGGCCATGGCTACACCTTC; cdr3_aa: CASMSQGHGYTF
d_call: TRBD1; v_call: TRBV27; clone_size: NA; cdr3_length: 16; j_call: TRBJ1-1; cdr3_nt: TGTGCCAGCAGTCTCTCCGGGACAGGGGGGAACACTGAAGCTTTCTTT; cdr3_aa: CASSLSGTGGNTEAFF
d_call: NA; v_call: TRBV7-9; clone_size: NA; cdr3_length: 15; j_call: TRBJ1-6; cdr3_nt: TGTGCCAGCAGCTTAGTGTCTCTCGGGGATTCACCCCTCCACTTT; cdr3_aa: CASSLVSLGDSPLHF
d_call: TRBD2; v_call: TRBV20-1; clone_size: NA; cdr3_length: 16; j_call: TRBJ2-1; cdr3_nt: TGCAGTGCTAGTTCGACGAAAAGACTAGCGGGAGATGAGCAGTTCTTC; cdr3_aa: CSASSTKRLAGDEQFF
d_call: NA; v_call: TRBV6-5; clone_size: NA; cdr3_length: 15; j_call: TRBJ1-2; cdr3_nt: TGTGCCAGCAGTTACTCAGGGAAAGTTGGCTATGGCTACACCTTC; cdr3_aa: CASSYSGKVGYGYTF
d_call: NA; v_call: TRBV10-3; clone_size: NA; cdr3_length: 18; j_call: TRBJ2-6; cdr3_nt: TGTGCCATCAGTGAGTCGGAGGGGGCCGTCTCTGGGGCCAACGTCCTGACTTTC; cdr3_aa: CAISESEGAVSGANVLTF
d_call: TRBD1; v_call: TRBV3-1/TRBV3-2; clone_size: NA; cdr3_length: 15; j_call: TRBJ1-3; cdr3_nt: TGTGCCAGCAGCCAACTGACAGGGGGCGAAAACACCATATATTTT; cdr3_aa: CASSQLTGGENTIYF